Shown below are 16 T cell receptor beta chains from a single sample sequenced in a study of CD8 T cells in ankylosing spondylitis. Regarding the study as a whole: There was a TCR beta motif, made of 7 to 9 highly homologous variants, that appeared characteristic of ankylosing spondylitis blood.

TCRdb analysed the 5' RACE reads with MiXCR anew, one entry per CDR3 protein. The repertoire holds about 540,000 distinct CDR3 sequences, with roughly an eighth as singletons. These receptors have no identified antigens. Sample: blood, either unsorted or a sorted T cell fraction (not recorded which). The receptor source for this set is a male donor with ankylosing spondylitis.

This clonotype appeared a few times. As DNA, the CDR3 is TGTGCCAGCAGCTCTCGGGCCGGGACAGGGACATTCGGGCAGTACGTC. This encodes CASSSRAGTGTFGQYV. The V gene is TRBV11-2, the J gene TRBJ2-7; 9 bases agree with TRBD1. The J segment lost 9 bases and the V segment lost 4 bases, leaving 16 bases of the junction unmatched. The CDR3 sequence is 16 residues long. CDR1 SGHAT and CDR2 FQNNGV come from the germline V gene.

This clonotype was detected once. This sequence joins TRBV10-2 and TRBJ2-2, with no clear D. Looked up from germline, CDR1 is WSHSY and CDR2 is SAAADI. The V end lost 3 bases, the J end lost 6 bases, and 14 bases lay between the germline ends. This CDR3 has 15 residues. The CDR3 is CASSESTSTAGELFF. In DNA, the CDR3 is TGCGCCAGCAGTGAATCGACGTCAACAGCCGGGGAGCTGTTTTTT.

The CDR3 sequence: CASTNGDSYYEQYF. For the CDR3, the DNA is TGTGCCAGCACCAACGGTGATAGCTACTACGAGCAGTACTTC. The V call is TRBV6-1, the J call TRBJ2-7; D ambiguous. There are 14 residues in the CDR3. Germline CDR1 and CDR2: MNHNS and SASEGT. Trimming removed 7 bases from V and 3 bases from J, with 16 bases in between.

This clonotype came up a few times. This rearrangement joins TRBV10-3 to TRBJ2-6; maybe TRBD1 (6 bases). The CDR3 sequence is 16 residues long. CDR1 is ENHRY and CDR2 is SYGVKD in the germline V gene. Deletions cut 7 bases from V and 6 bases from J, with 19 bases between. CDR3 in amino acids: CAITPGRGLEANVLTF. CDR3 coding DNA: TGTGCCATCACCCCCGGCAGGGGCCTCGAGGCCAACGTCCTGACTTTC.

This clonotype turned up a few times. V is TRBV5-5 and J is TRBJ2-1; 8 bases agree with TRBD1. V was pared by 3 bases and J by 5 bases, with 10 bases of the junction left unmatched. Germline CDR1 reads SGHKS; CDR2 reads YYEKEE (reference sequence). This CDR3 comprises 16 residues. Here the CDR3 DNA reads TGTGCCAGCAGCTCGGACAGGGCACGACAGAACAATGAGCAGTTCTTC. Translating gives CASSSDRARQNNEQFF. Full variable domain (outside the CDR3, taken from reference TRBV5-5 and TRBJ2-1): DAGVTQSPTHLIKTRGQQVTLRCSPISGHKSVSWYQQVLGQGPQFIFQYYEKEERGRGNFPDRFSARQFPNYSSELNVNALLLGDSALYLCASSSDRARQNNEQFFGPGTRLTVL.

This chain uses TRBV5-1 with TRBJ1-2, with D uncertain. V was cut by 2 bases and J by 5 bases, with 7 bases left in between. The CDR3 loop spans 12 amino acids. Germline V lookup: CDR1 SGHRS, CDR2 YFSETQ. This CDR3 reads CASSLNEYGYTF. Here the CDR3 DNA reads TGCGCCAGCAGCTTAAACGAATATGGCTACACCTTC.

This clonotype was picked up a small number of times. The chain couples TRBV19 to TRBJ2-1, with a possible D match to TRBD2 (5 bases). The CDR3 has 14 amino acids. Germline values: CDR1 LNHDA, CDR2 SQIVND (reference sequence). Trimming took off 0 bases at V and 15 bases at J, with 18 bases between the two ends. CDR3 DNA: TGTGCCAGTAGTATAGATTGGAGTAAGACGGGGTTGTTCTTC. This codes for CASSIDWSKTGLFF.

The chain has TRBV29-1 and TRBJ2-2, with D tentatively TRBD2 (6 bases). The CDR3 sequence is 14 residues long. CDR1 and CDR2 from the germline V gene are SQVTM and ANQGSEA. V lost 4 bases to trimming and J lost 1 base, with 10 bases between them. The CDR3 is CSVGLSGNTGELFF. The CDR3 DNA sequence: TGCAGCGTTGGGCTTAGCGGGAACACCGGGGAGCTGTTTTTT.

Note on this clonotype: This sequence may be a read error, since a much larger clone differs from it by one base. V and J are TRBV9 and TRBJ2-2; TRBD1 agrees at 7 bases. The germline CDR1 and CDR2 sequences are SGDLS and YYNGEE. The trim removed 4 bases at V and 4 bases at J, leaving 13 bases unmatched. The CDR3 runs to 17 residues. The DNA of the CDR3 is TGTGCCAGCAGCTTACACTCCTTAGACAGGGCCACCGGGGAGCTGTTTTTT. Its protein product is CASSLHSLDRATGELFF.

The sample holds many counts of this clonotype. This chain links TRBV5-1 with TRBJ1-1, with unresolved D. The V end lost 1 base, the J end lost 1 base, and 11 bases lay between the germline ends. The germline CDR1 and CDR2 sequences are SGHRS and YFSETQ. The CDR3 is 15 amino acids. Written as DNA, the CDR3 is TGCGCCAGCAGCTTGAGGGCCGACGGGAACACTGAAGCTTTCTTT. Translation gives CASSLRADGNTEAFF.

To note about this clonotype: The junction departs from germline at one end; a sequencing error may be responsible. The rearrangement joins TRBV15 to TRBJ2-2; D unclear. The CDR3 extends over 14 amino acids. Germline V gives CDR1 LNHNV, CDR2 YYDKDF (reference sequence). CDR3 in DNA: TGTGCCACCAGCATTGGCAGGAACCCCGGGGAGCTGTTTTTT. This codes for CATSIGRNPGELFF.

The chain employs TRBV9 and TRBJ2-3; no definite D call. CDR1 SGDLS and CDR2 YYNGEE come from the germline V gene. This CDR3 has 12 residues. V was trimmed by 0 bases and J by 4 bases, leaving 3 bases between them. The CDR3 protein is CASSVESDTQYF. The CDR3 DNA follows: TGTGCCAGCAGCGTAGAATCAGATACGCAGTATTTT. The complete variable domain, with remaining parts taken from reference TRBV9 and TRBJ2-3, reads DSGVTQTPKHLITATGQRVTLRCSPRSGDLSVYWYQQSLDQGLQFLIQYYNGEERAKGNILERFSAQQFPDLHSELNLSSLELGDSALYFCASSVESDTQYFGPGTRLTVL.

The chain carries TRBV6-1 and TRBJ1-6; D is possibly TRBD1 (5 bases). Germline V gene sequence: CDR1 MNHNS, CDR2 SASEGT. The germline V and J ends were trimmed by 6 bases and 8 bases, with 17 bases remaining between them. This CDR3 comprises 15 residues. The CDR3: CASSLGGVKDSPLHF. The CDR3 bases are TGTGCCAGCAGCCTCGGGGGGGTTAAGGATTCACCCCTCCACTTT.

This clonotype was seen only a few times. J is TRBJ2-5 and V is TRBV5-1; 7 nucleotides match TRBD1. The V and J ends lost 0 bases and 5 bases, in that order; junction bases with no gene match: 4. The CDR3 consists of 14 residues. Germline lookup yields CDR1 SGHRS and CDR2 YFSETQ. CDR3 coding DNA: TGCGCCAGCAGCTTGGGAGCCAGGGGGGAGACCCAGTACTTC. This translates into CASSLGARGETQYF.

This clonotype has more than one count but fewer than ten. The chain carries TRBV7-9 and TRBJ2-2; D not certain. The CDR3 length is 16 residues. Germline lookup yields CDR1 SEHNR and CDR2 FQNEAQ (reference sequence). V lost 3 bases, J lost 0 bases, and 11 bases lay in between. The CDR3 loop reads CASSLGGGANTGELFF. The CDR3, as DNA: TGTGCCAGCAGCTTGGGCGGCGGCGCGAACACCGGGGAGCTGTTTTTT.

This clonotype was detected a few times. The genes are TRBV20-1 and TRBJ2-2; 10 nucleotides agree with TRBD2. The germline CDR1 and CDR2 sequences are DFQATT and SNEGSKA (reference sequence). The CDR3 covers 16 residues. V shed 4 bases and J 5 bases; nucleotides not matched to a gene: 10. The CDR3 sequence: CSANSGRARWTGELFF. CDR3 nucleotide sequence: TGCAGTGCTAACAGCGGGAGGGCCAGATGGACCGGGGAGCTGTTTTTT.